Each of the 22 T cell receptor beta chains below was sequenced from the same sample in a study of T cell responses to AZD1222 COVID-19 vaccine. Clones were sequenced by immunoSEQ multiplex PCR, and TCRdb holds only the in-frame ones, with some missing. The sample has some 110,000 clones, more than 70% seen once. Source: peripheral blood, taken 28 days after the second AZD1222 dose. The receptors derive from an adult who received the AZD1222 COVID-19 vaccine.

The chain employs TRBV12-2 and TRBJ2-5; TRBD1 is the table's D call, not checked against the DNA. TRBV12-2 is a listed pseudogene. The CDR3 is 14 residues long. The CDR3 reads CASRRQGQQETQYF. The CDR3 DNA follows: TGTGCAAGTCGCCGACAGGGGCAGCAAGAGACCCAGTACTTC.

This rearrangement joins TRBV6-4 to TRBJ2-1, with 14 bases lining up with TRBD2. V shed 8 bases and J 13 bases; nucleotides not matched to a gene: 10. Germline V gives CDR1 MRHNA, CDR2 SNTAGT. The CDR3 sequence is 14 residues long. The CDR3 here is CASASGTSGRDQFF. CDR3 bases: TGTGCCAGCGCATCCGGGACTAGCGGGAGAGATCAGTTCTTC.

V usage is TRBV6-1 and J usage is TRBJ2-1, with a weak D call TRBD2 (6 bases). V lost 5 bases and J lost 9, with 17 bases in between. This CDR3 spans 14 amino acids. Germline V CDR1 and CDR2: MNHNS, SASEGT. As DNA, the CDR3 is TGTGCCAGCAGTCCTCAGGGACTGGTAAGTGAGCAGTTCTTC. Protein: CASSPQGLVSEQFF.

The rearrangement links TRBV23-1 to TRBJ1-5, with a possible D match to TRBD1 (5 bases). TRBV23-1 is placed among ORFs of uncertain function. Trimming left V 10 bases short and J 5 bases short, with 15 bases between. The CDR3 spans 13 residues. The CDR3 spells CATAGRVDQPQHF. The DNA of the CDR3 is TGCGCCACCGCCGGCAGGGTAGATCAGCCCCAGCATTTT.

The CDR3 spells CAISESRLETQYF. In DNA form, the CDR3 reads TGTGCCATCAGTGAGTCCCGGTTGGAGACCCAGTACTTC. The J gene is TRBJ2-5, the V gene TRBV10-3; D is ambiguous. The CDR3 contains 13 residues. The ends were cut back, 0 bases at V and 5 bases at J, with 7 bases in the middle. Looked up from germline, CDR1 is ENHRY and CDR2 is SYGVKD.

This sequence joins TRBV5-1 and TRBJ2-1; 8 nucleotides align to TRBD2. From germline, CDR1 is SGHRS and CDR2 YFSETQ. This CDR3 contains 16 residues. The J segment lost 5 bases and the V segment lost 0 bases, leaving 7 bases of the junction unmatched. CDR3 DNA: TGCGCCAGCAGCTTGGCCACTAGCGGCCCCGACAATGAGCAGTTCTTC. Its protein is CASSLATSGPDNEQFF.

The chain carries TRBV4-3 and TRBJ1-1, with TRBD1 matching over 10 bases. Germline assignment: CDR1 LGHNA and CDR2 YSLEER. The CDR3 covers 14 residues. V dropped 4 bases and J dropped 5; count of bases not matched to a gene: 4. The CDR3 nucleotides read TGCGCCAGCAGCCCGACAGGGGGCATGACTGAAGCTTTCTTT. Its protein is CASSPTGGMTEAFF.

This sequence joins TRBV19 and TRBJ2-7, with TRBD2 identical over 11 bases. With 3 bases clipped from V and 0 bases from J, the junction kept 7 bases outside the gene matches. CDR1 is LNHDA, CDR2 SQIVND, per germline (reference sequence). This CDR3 comprises 17 residues. The CDR3 region has the DNA TGTGCCAGTAGTATGCTAGCGGGGGGCATGAACTCCTACGAGCAGTACTTC. Translation: CASSMLAGGMNSYEQYF.

This chain links TRBV5-6 with TRBJ1-2; the D is unclear. This CDR3 is 11 amino acids long. The V end lost 2 bases, the J end lost 9 bases, and 8 bases lay between the germline ends. Germline loops: CDR1 SGHDT, CDR2 YYEEEE. Here the CDR3 reads CASSLGLRYTF. Here the CDR3 DNA reads TGTGCCAGCAGCTTAGGGCTCCGCTACACCTTC.

In its sample, this clone was seen once. This chain links TRBV18 with TRBJ1-1, with D perhaps matching TRBD1 (5 bases). Trimming took off 4 bases at V and 6 bases at J, with 12 bases between the two ends. CDR3 length equals 13 residues. Germline CDR1 reads KGHSH; CDR2 reads LQKENI. CDR3 protein: CASSLVGGPEAFF. The CDR3 DNA reads as TGTGCCAGCTCACTGGTGGGGGGACCTGAAGCTTTCTTT.

This chain links TRBV18 with TRBJ2-1; 8 bases are a match to TRBD2. The CDR3 extends over 16 amino acids. Germline CDR1 reads KGHSH; CDR2 reads LQKENI. Trimming took 4 bases from V and 5 from J; bases not matched to a gene: 10. CDR3 residues: CASSLRGLGGDNEQFF. The CDR3 DNA reads TGTGCCAGCTCACTACGGGGACTAGGAGGTGACAATGAGCAGTTCTTC.

The V gene is TRBV9, the J gene TRBJ1-1; TRBD1 is a possible D gene (5 bases). Germline lookup yields CDR1 SGDLS and CDR2 YYNGEE. Trimming took off 2 bases at V and 0 bases at J, with 17 bases between the two ends. This CDR3 is 17 amino acids long. CDR3 sequence (DNA): TGTGCCAGCAGCGTCGAGCCGAAGACAGCTATGAACACTGAAGCTTTCTTT. Protein product: CASSVEPKTAMNTEAFF.

This clone was counted a few times. The CDR3 loop reads CAITWGPTNNSPLHF. Written as DNA, the CDR3 is TGTGCCATCACTTGGGGACCGACTAATAATTCACCCCTCCACTTT. The V call is TRBV10-3, the J call TRBJ1-6, with TRBD1 as a possible D gene (5 bases). Germline CDR1 reads ENHRY; CDR2 reads SYGVKD. The CDR3 is 15 residues long. V lost 7 bases to trimming and J lost 5 bases, with 15 bases between them.

The gene calls are TRBV6-1 and TRBJ2-1; 7 bases line up with TRBD2. Germline-derived CDR1 and CDR2 are MNHNS and SASEGT. The trim removed 3 bases at V and 11 bases at J, leaving 7 bases unmatched. CDR3 size: 13 residues. The CDR3 DNA sequence: TGTGCCAGCAGTGAGGTCGGGGAGGGAAAGCAGTTCTTC. This translates into CASSEVGEGKQFF.

J is TRBJ1-2 and V is TRBV10-3, with no clear D. CDR1 is ENHRY and CDR2 is SYGVKD in the germline V gene. V was trimmed by 5 bases and J by 1 base, leaving 20 bases between them. The CDR3 totals 17 residues. This CDR3 reads CAISSSATHIVNYGYTF. The DNA for the CDR3 is TGTGCCATCAGTTCCTCCGCCACGCATATAGTTAACTATGGCTACACCTTC.

This clone was recorded only once. This sequence joins TRBV6-2 or TRBV6-3 and TRBJ2-6; possibly TRBD1 for D (6 bases). The germline V gene has CDR1 MNHEY and CDR2 SVGEGT. Trimming removed 5 bases from V and 1 base from J, with 6 bases in between. The CDR3 has 14 residues. Written as DNA, the CDR3 is TGTGCCAGCAGTCAGGGGTCTGGGGCCAACGTCCTGACTTTC. Protein product: CASSQGSGANVLTF.

The chain employs TRBV29-1 and TRBJ1-1; D unresolved. The CDR3 extends over 12 amino acids. The V and J ends lost 6 bases and 0 bases respectively, with 8 bases between them. Germline V gene data show CDR1 as SQVTM and CDR2 as ANQGSEA. The DNA of the CDR3 is TGCAGCGTGGCCAGATTGAACACTGAAGCTTTCTTT. Amino acids: CSVARLNTEAFF. Variable domain in full (rest from reference TRBV29-1 and TRBJ1-1): SAVISQKPSRDICQRGTSLTIQCQVDSQVTMMFWYRQQPGQSLTLIATANQGSEATYESGFVIDKFPISRPNLTFSTLTVSNMSPEDSSIYLCSVARLNTEAFFGQGTRLTVV.

The chain carries TRBV29-1 and TRBJ1-3; the D is unclear. The CDR3 runs to 14 residues. V shed 4 bases and J shed 0 bases, with 10 bases lying between them. CDR1 and CDR2 from the germline V gene are SQVTM and ANQGSEA. The CDR3 sequence is CSVVVELSGNTIYF. The CDR3 coding sequence is TGCAGCGTTGTGGTCGAACTCTCTGGAAACACCATATATTTT.

The count of this clone is one. The CDR3 DNA follows: TGTGCCAGCAGCTTAAACCCTATTCGTAACACCGGGGAGCTGTTTTTT. This sequence encodes CASSLNPIRNTGELFF. The chain has TRBV7-3 and TRBJ2-2; D is uncertain. CDR3 length: 16 residues. V was trimmed by 1 base and J by 2 bases, leaving 11 bases between them. Germline V gives CDR1 SGHTA, CDR2 FQGTGA.

The chain employs TRBV19 and TRBJ1-1; D gene ambiguous. Per the germline V gene, CDR1 is LNHDA and CDR2 is SQIVND (reference sequence). This CDR3 has 16 amino acids. Trimming cost V 7 bases and J 4 bases, with 22 bases left between them. The chain's CDR3 is CASTNPGPLGSTEAFF. CDR3 coding DNA: TGTGCCAGTACTAACCCAGGACCGCTTGGAAGCACTGAAGCTTTCTTT.

The chain uses TRBV10-3 and TRBJ1-5; D gene uncertain. The CDR3 is 15 amino acids. V was pared by 0 bases and J by 2 bases, with 8 bases between. From germline, CDR1 is ENHRY and CDR2 SYGVKD. The CDR3 loop is CAISESGGGNQPQHF. The CDR3 coding sequence is TGTGCCATCAGTGAGTCGGGTGGGGGCAATCAGCCCCAGCATTTT.

The genes are TRBV5-8 and TRBJ1-1; no firm D call. This CDR3 region has 11 residues. V lost 2 bases to trimming and J lost 6 bases, with 5 bases between them. From germline, CDR1 is SGHTS and CDR2 YDEGEE. The CDR3 spells CASSFGPEAFF. CDR3 coding DNA: TGTGCCAGCAGCTTTGGGCCTGAAGCTTTCTTT.